This TCR beta chain was identified during a study of blood T cell repertoires in COVID-19. This CDR3 has 16 amino acids. CDR1 and CDR2 from the germline V gene are MDHEN and SYDVKM. Trimming took 4 bases from V and 4 from J, leaving 17 bases between them. Original data processing: It was from reference gene primer amplification that nucleated cell counts were estimated. Data came from immunoSEQ multiplex PCR; TCRdb stores just in-frame clones and leaves some out. V and J calls and clone size are given by that table; D and trimming were obtained from the DNA. The sample contains a few hundred thousand clones, approximately 83% of which appear only once. Individuals aged roughly 18 to 90 years were recruited from some 26 US areas. Cohort 3 recovered donors had two negative PCRs, clearance, or symptom resolution.

Sequencing was done on a sample of PBMCs or T cells enriched from blood (not recorded which). The TCR originated in a woman in her thirties who had recovered from COVID-19. The chain uses TRBV28 and TRBJ1-3, with a weak D call TRBD1 (6 bases). CDR3: CASSSSGGGAGNTIYF. In DNA, the CDR3 is TGTGCCAGCAGTTCCTCTGGCGGGGGGGCGGGAAACACCATATATTTT.